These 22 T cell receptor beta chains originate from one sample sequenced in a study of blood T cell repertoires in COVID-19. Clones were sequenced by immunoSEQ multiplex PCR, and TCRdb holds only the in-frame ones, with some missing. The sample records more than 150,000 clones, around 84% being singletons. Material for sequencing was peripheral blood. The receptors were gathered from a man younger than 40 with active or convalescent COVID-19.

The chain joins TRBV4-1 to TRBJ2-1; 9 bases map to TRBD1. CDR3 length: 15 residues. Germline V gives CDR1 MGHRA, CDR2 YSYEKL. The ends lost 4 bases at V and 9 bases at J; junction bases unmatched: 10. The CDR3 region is CASSPSVQGAGEQFF. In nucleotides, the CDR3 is TGCGCCAGCAGCCCGAGTGTACAGGGGGCCGGTGAGCAGTTCTTC.

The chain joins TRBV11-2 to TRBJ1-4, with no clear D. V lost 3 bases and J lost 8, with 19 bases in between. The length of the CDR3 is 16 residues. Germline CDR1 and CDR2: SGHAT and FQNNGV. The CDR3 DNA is TGTGCCAGCAGCTTGGAGTTGACCCTCTCGAGGGAAAAACTGTTTTTT. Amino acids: CASSLELTLSREKLFF.

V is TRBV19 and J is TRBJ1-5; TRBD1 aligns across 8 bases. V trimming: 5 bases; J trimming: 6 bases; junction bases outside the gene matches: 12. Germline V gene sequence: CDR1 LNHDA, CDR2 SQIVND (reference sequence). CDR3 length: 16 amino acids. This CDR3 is CASSEGQALRGQPQHF. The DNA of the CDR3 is TGTGCCAGTAGTGAGGGACAGGCATTAAGGGGTCAGCCCCAGCATTTT.

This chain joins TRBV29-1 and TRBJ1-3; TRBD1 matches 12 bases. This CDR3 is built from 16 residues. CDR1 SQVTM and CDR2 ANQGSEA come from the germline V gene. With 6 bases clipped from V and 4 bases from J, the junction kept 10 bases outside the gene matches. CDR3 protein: CSVTQGQGAGGNTIYF. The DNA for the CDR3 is TGCAGCGTGACTCAGGGACAGGGGGCTGGAGGAAACACCATATATTTT.

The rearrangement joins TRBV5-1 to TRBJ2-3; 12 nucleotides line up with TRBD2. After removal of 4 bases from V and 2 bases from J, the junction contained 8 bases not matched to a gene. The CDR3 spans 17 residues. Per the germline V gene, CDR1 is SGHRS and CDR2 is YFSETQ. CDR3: CASSPRLAGDLTDTQYF. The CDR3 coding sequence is TGCGCCAGCAGCCCCCGACTAGCGGGGGACCTCACAGATACGCAGTATTTT. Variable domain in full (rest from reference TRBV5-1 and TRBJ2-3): KAGVTQTPRYLIKTRGQQVTLSCSPISGHRSVSWYQQTPGQGLQFLFEYFSETQRNKGNFPGRFSGRQFSNSRSEMNVSTLELGDSALYLCASSPRLAGDLTDTQYFGPGTRLTVL.

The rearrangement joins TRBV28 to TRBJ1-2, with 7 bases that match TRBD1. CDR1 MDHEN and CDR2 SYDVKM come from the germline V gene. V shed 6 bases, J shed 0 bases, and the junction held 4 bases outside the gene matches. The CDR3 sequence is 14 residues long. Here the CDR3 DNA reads TGTGCCAGCAGACGGCAGGGGGCTAACTATGGCTACACCTTC. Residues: CASRRQGANYGYTF.

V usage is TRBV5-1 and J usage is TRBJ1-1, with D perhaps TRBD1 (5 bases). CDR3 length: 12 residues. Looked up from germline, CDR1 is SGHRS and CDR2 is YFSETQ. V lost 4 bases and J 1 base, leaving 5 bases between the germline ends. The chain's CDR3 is CASSTGNTEAFF. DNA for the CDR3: TGCGCCAGCAGCACAGGGAACACTGAAGCTTTCTTT.

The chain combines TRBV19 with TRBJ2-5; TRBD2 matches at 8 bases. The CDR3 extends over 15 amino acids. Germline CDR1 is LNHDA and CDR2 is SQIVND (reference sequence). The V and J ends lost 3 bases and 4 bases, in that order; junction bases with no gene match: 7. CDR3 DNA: TGTGCCAGTAGTATCTCGGGAGGGTGGGGAGAGACCCAGTACTTC. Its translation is CASSISGGWGETQYF.

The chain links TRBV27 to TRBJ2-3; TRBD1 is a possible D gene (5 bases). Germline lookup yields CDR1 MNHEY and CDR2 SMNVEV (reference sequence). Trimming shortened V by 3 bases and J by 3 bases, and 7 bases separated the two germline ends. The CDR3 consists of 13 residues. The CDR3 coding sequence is TGTGCCAGCAGTTTTCGACAGACAGATACGCAGTATTTT. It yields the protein CASSFRQTDTQYF.

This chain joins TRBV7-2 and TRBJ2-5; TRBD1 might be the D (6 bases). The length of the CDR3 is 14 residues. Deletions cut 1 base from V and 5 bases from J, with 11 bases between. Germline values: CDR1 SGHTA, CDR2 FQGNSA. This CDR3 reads CASSLVYRGETQYF. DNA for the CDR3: TGTGCCAGCAGCTTAGTCTATAGGGGGGAGACCCAGTACTTC.

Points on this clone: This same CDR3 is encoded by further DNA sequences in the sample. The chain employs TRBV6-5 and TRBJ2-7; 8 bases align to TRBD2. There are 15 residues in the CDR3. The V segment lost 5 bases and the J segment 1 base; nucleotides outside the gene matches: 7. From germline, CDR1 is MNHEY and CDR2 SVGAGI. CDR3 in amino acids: CASSLTTSGSYEQYF. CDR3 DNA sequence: TGTGCCAGCAGTCTCACCACTAGCGGTTCCTACGAGCAGTACTTC.

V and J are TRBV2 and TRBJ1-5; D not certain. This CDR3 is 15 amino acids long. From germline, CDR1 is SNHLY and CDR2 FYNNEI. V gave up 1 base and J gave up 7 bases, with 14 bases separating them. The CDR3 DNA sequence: TGTGCCAGCAGTGAAGAAGTAGGGTCGGGACAGCCCCAGCATTTT. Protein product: CASSEEVGSGQPQHF.

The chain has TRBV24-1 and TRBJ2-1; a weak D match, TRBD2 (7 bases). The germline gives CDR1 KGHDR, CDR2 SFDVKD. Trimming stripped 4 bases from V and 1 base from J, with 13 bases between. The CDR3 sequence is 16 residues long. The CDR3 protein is CATSDPAGASYNEQFF. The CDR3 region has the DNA TGTGCCACCAGTGACCCGGCGGGGGCTTCCTACAATGAGCAGTTCTTC.

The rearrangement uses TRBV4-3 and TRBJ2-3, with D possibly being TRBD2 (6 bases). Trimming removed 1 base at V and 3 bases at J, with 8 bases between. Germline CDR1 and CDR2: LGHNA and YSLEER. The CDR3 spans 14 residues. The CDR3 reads CASSQVLATDTQYF. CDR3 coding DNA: TGCGCCAGCAGCCAAGTACTAGCTACAGATACGCAGTATTTT.

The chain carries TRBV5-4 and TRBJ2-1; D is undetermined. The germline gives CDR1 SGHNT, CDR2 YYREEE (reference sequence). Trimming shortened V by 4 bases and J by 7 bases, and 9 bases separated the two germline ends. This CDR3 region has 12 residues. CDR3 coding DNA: TGTGCCAGCAGCCTCTATGCAAATGAGCAGTTCTTC. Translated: CASSLYANEQFF.

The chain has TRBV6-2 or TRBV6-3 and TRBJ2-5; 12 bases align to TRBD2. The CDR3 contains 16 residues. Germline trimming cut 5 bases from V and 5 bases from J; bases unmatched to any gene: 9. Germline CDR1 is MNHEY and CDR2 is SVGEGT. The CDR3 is CASSLTSGGLKETQYF. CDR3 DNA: TGTGCCAGCAGTCTGACTAGCGGGGGATTAAAGGAGACCCAGTACTTC.

The CDR3, as DNA: TGTGCCTGGAGCGGGAGCTTGTGGGGAGACACTGAAGCTTTCTTT. This encodes CAWSGSLWGDTEAFF. The genes are TRBV30 and TRBJ1-1, with D unclear. Germline CDR1 reads GTSNPN; CDR2 reads SVGIG (reference sequence). V was pared by 3 bases and J by 3 bases, with 17 bases between. This CDR3 contains 15 residues.

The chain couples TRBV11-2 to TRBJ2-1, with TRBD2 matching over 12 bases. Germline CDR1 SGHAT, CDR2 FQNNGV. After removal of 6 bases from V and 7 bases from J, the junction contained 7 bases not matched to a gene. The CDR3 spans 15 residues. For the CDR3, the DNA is TGTGCCAGCAGTCCCCTAGCGGGAGGGATGAATGAGCAGTTCTTC. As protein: CASSPLAGGMNEQFF.

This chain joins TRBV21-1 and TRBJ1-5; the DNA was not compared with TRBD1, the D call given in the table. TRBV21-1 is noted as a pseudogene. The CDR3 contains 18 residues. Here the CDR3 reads CASSKEGRGGLRHQPQHF. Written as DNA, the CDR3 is TGTGCCAGCAGCAAAGAAGGGCGAGGGGGCCTACGCCATCAGCCCCAGCATTTT.

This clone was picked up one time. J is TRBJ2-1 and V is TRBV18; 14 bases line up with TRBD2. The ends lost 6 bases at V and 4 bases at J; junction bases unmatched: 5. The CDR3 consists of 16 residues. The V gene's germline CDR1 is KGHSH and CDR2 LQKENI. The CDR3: CASSPGLAGVYNEQFF. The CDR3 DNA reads TGTGCCAGCTCGCCGGGACTAGCGGGAGTTTACAATGAGCAGTTCTTC.

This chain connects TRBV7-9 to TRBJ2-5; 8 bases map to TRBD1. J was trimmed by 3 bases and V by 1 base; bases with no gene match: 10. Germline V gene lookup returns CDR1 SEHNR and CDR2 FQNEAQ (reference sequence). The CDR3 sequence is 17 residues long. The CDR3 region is CASSLGLAGQGKETQYF. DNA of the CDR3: TGTGCCAGCAGCTTAGGACTGGCTGGACAGGGAAAAGAGACCCAGTACTTC.

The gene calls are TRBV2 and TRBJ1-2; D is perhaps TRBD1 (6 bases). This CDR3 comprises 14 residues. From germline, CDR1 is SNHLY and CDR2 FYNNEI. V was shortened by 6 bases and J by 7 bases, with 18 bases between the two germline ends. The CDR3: CASSPSRGASGYTF. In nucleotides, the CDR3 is TGTGCCAGCAGCCCCTCTCGGGGGGCAAGTGGCTACACCTTC.